Detailed here is one TCR beta chain. The sample originates from a study of blood T cell repertoires in COVID-19. Study in general: Researchers got acute and convalescent COVID-19 samples from the United States, Italy and Spain.

The V gene end was trimmed by 3 bases and the J gene end by 5 bases; junction bases not matched to a gene: 17. CDR3 length equals 18 residues. The germline V gene encodes CDR1 DFQATT and CDR2 SNEGSKA (reference sequence). In the source study's methods: Researchers report that nucleated cell counts were estimated from reference gene primer amplification. Using immunoSEQ multiplex PCR, the repertoire was profiled, and TCRdb retains in-frame clones only, with some absent. The DNA was the basis for D and trimming; V, J and clone size are from that table. The sample has roughly 140,000 clones, approximately 80% seen once; the top ten hold roughly 3.5%.

The sequenced sample consisted of peripheral blood. The V call is TRBV20-1, the J call TRBJ2-7; 12 bases align to TRBD2. This clonotype was obtained from a woman of 80 years or more with acute or convalescent COVID-19. CDR3 amino acids: CSASTVSTSGRNLNEQYF. The CDR3, as DNA: TGCAGTGCTAGTACTGTTTCGACTAGCGGGAGAAATCTTAACGAGCAGTACTTC.